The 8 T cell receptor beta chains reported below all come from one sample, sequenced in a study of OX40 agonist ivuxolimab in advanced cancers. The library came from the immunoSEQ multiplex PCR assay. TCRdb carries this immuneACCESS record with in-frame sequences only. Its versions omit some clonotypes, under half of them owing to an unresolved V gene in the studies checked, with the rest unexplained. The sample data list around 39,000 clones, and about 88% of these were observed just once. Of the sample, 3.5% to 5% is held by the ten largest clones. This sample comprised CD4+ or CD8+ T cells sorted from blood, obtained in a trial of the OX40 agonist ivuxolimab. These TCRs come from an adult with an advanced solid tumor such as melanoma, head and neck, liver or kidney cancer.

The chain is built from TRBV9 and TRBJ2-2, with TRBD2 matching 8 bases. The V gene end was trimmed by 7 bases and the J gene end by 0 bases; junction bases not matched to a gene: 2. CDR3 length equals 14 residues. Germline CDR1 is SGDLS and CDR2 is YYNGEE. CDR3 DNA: TGTGCCAGCGGTAGCGGGGCGAACACCGGGGAGCTGTTTTTT. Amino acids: CASGSGANTGELFF.

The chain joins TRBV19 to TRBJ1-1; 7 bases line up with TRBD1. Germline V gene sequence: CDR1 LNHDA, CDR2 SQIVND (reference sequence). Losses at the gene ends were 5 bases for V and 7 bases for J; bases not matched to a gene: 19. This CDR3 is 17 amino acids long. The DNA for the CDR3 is TGTGCCAGTAGTTCAGTAGTGTCAGGGGGATCGTCTAGTGAAGCTTTCTTT. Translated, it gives CASSSVVSGGSSSEAFF.

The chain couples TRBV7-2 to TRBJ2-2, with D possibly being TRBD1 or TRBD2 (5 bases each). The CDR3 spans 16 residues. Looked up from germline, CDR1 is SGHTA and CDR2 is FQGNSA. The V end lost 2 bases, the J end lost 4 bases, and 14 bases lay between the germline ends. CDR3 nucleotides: TGTGCCAGCAGCTTATTCCCGGGGCTAGGCACCGGGGAGCTGTTTTTT. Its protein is CASSLFPGLGTGELFF.

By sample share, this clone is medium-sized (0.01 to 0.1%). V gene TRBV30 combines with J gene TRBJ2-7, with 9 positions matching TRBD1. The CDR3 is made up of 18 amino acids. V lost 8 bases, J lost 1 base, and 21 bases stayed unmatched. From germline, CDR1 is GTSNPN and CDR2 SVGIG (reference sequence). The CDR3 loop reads CAGETGTGHYSTSYEQYF. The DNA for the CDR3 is TGTGCCGGAGAAACCGGGACAGGGCACTATTCGACTTCCTACGAGCAGTACTTC. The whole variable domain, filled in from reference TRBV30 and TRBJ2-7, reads SQTIHQWPATLVQPVGSPLSLECTVEGTSNPNLYWYRQAAGRGLQLLFYSVGIGQISSEVPQNLSASRPQDRQFILSSKKLLLSDSGFYLCAGETGTGHYSTSYEQYFGPGTRLTVT.

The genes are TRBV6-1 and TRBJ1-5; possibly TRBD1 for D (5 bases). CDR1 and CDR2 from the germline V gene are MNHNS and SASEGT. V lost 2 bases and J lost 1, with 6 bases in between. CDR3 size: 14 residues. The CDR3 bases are TGTGCCAGCAGTGAACGGGACAGCAATCAGCCCCAGCATTTT. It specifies CASSERDSNQPQHF.

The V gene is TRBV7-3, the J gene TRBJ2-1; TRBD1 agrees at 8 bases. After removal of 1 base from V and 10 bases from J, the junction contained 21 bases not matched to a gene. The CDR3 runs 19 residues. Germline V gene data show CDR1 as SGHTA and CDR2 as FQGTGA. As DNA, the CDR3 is TGTGCCAGCAGCTTAAACCCACGGCAGGGGGCTAAGTCCATCCACGAGCAGTTCTTC. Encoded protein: CASSLNPRQGAKSIHEQFF.

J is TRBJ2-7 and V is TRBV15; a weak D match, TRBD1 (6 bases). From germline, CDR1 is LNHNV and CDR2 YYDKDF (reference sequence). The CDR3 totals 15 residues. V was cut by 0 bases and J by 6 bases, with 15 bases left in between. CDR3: CATSRDRQVLVEQYF. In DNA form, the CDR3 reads TGTGCCACCAGCAGAGATAGACAGGTACTTGTCGAGCAGTACTTC.

The CDR3 is CASSSYGLAGDTSTDTQYF. The CDR3 DNA sequence: TGTGCCAGTAGTAGCTACGGACTAGCGGGGGACACTAGCACAGATACGCAGTATTTT. The rearrangement links TRBV19 to TRBJ2-3, with 13 bases aligning to TRBD2. After removal of 4 bases from V and 0 bases from J, the junction contained 10 bases not matched to a gene. The CDR3 covers 19 residues. The germline V gene encodes CDR1 LNHDA and CDR2 SQIVND (reference sequence). Complete variable domain (other parts from reference TRBV19 and TRBJ2-3): DGGITQSPKYLFRKEGQNVTLSCEQNLNHDAMYWYRQDPGQGLRLIYYSQIVNDFQKGDIAEGYSVSREKKESFPLTVTSAQKNPTAFYLCASSSYGLAGDTSTDTQYFGPGTRLTVL.